This TCR beta chain derives from a study of blood T cell repertoires in COVID-19. Whole-study context: Samples taken during acute and convalescent COVID-19 were collected in the United States, Italy and Spain. T cells, B-cell-depleted T cells, or PBMCs provided the cDNA or gDNA that served as material.

Source study methods: Scientists estimated how many nucleated cells there were by amplifying reference gene primers. Repertoires were generated with immunoSEQ multiplex PCR, while TCRdb's copy carries only in-frame clones and drops some. V and J calls and clone size are copied from that table; D and trimming were computed from the DNA. This sample has 120,000 to 150,000 clones, with 70% to 90% found just once. This clone was counted a single time. Source material: peripheral blood. The TCR was taken from a human donor in a cohort sampled during active COVID-19.

Written as DNA, the CDR3 is TGTGCCAGCAGCCCCAGCGTGGTGCCCTCCTACGAGCAGTACTTC. It specifies CASSPSVVPSYEQYF. The chain carries TRBV5-4 and TRBJ2-7, with unresolved D. Trimming left V 4 bases short and J 0 bases short, with 14 bases between. Germline CDR1 is SGHNT and CDR2 is YYREEE (reference sequence). The CDR3 covers 15 residues.